These 19 T cell receptor beta chains were sequenced from one sample in a study of OX40 agonist ivuxolimab in advanced cancers. This table comes from immunoSEQ multiplex PCR, and its TCRdb copy is limited to in-frame clones, with some not included. The sample has over 95,000 clones; roughly nine tenths are singletons. This specimen was CD4+ or CD8+ T cells sorted from blood, taken in a trial of the OX40 agonist ivuxolimab. These receptors came from an adult with an advanced solid tumor such as melanoma, head and neck, liver or kidney cancer.

This chain uses TRBV27 with TRBJ2-6; 7 bases align to TRBD2. V lost 11 bases to trimming and J lost 0 bases; unmatched junction nucleotides: 10. Per the germline V gene, CDR1 is MNHEY and CDR2 is SMNVEV (reference sequence). The CDR3 is made up of 16 amino acids. The CDR3 here is CAGWGGEISGANVLTF. The CDR3 DNA reads as TGTGCCGGATGGGGAGGGGAGATCTCTGGGGCCAACGTCCTGACTTTC. Drawing the rest from reference TRBV27 and TRBJ2-6, the complete variable domain is EAQVTQNPRYLITVTGKKLTVTCSQNMNHEYMSWYRQDPGLGLRQIYYSMNVEVTDKGDVPEGYKVSRKEKRNFPLILESPSPNQTSLYFCAGWGGEISGANVLTFGAGSRLTVL.

As DNA, the CDR3 is TGTGCCAGCAGCTTGGCTGGGGTTAGCGGGAAGACCCAGTACTTC. This translates into CASSLAGVSGKTQYF. The chain recombines TRBV5-4 with TRBJ2-5, with 8 bases that match TRBD2. V was pared by 0 bases and J by 6 bases, with 7 bases of the junction left unmatched. This CDR3 contains 15 residues. The V gene's germline CDR1 is SGHNT and CDR2 YYREEE (reference sequence).

The sample holds a few counts of this clone. The gene calls are TRBV29-1 and TRBJ2-1; D is ambiguous. V lost 7 bases to trimming and J lost 5 bases, with 18 bases between them. The CDR3 runs 14 residues. In germline, CDR1 is SQVTM, CDR2 ANQGSEA. The CDR3 is CSAEASYRNNEQFF. CDR3 sequence (DNA): TGCAGCGCCGAGGCGAGCTATAGAAACAATGAGCAGTTCTTC.

The chain uses TRBV4-3 and TRBJ1-6; D unresolved. The CDR3 is made up of 13 amino acids. Germline V lookup: CDR1 LGHNA, CDR2 YSLEER. V lost 4 bases and J lost 7, with 8 bases in between. The CDR3 sequence: CASSPLSNSPLHF. The CDR3 region has the DNA TGCGCCAGCAGCCCCCTGTCGAATTCACCCCTCCACTTT.

V usage is TRBV7-3 and J usage is TRBJ1-5; the D is unclear. Per germline, CDR1 SGHTA and CDR2 FQGTGA. The CDR3 is made up of 13 amino acids. V was pared by 5 bases and J by 6 bases, with 11 bases between. The CDR3, as DNA: TGTGCCAGCAGCCCCGGAGTGGGTCAGCCCCAGCATTTT. As protein: CASSPGVGQPQHF.

This clone was seen a single time. The rearrangement links TRBV19 to TRBJ2-5; a possible D gene is TRBD1 (6 bases). Trimming stripped 1 base from V and 10 bases from J, with 16 bases between. The CDR3 is 14 amino acids. Germline lookup yields CDR1 LNHDA and CDR2 SQIVND (reference sequence). The CDR3 sequence: CASSIGMTGSDQYF. CDR3 bases: TGTGCCAGTAGTATAGGAATGACAGGTTCCGACCAGTACTTC.

The V call is TRBV6-5, the J call TRBJ2-2; 7 bases are shared with TRBD1. The CDR3 loop spans 16 amino acids. Germline V gene lookup returns CDR1 MNHEY and CDR2 SVGAGI. With 2 bases clipped from V and 0 bases from J, the junction kept 3 bases outside the gene matches. The CDR3 sequence is CASSYLDRANTGELFF. The CDR3 coding sequence is TGTGCCAGCAGTTACCTTGACAGGGCGAACACCGGGGAGCTGTTTTTT.

This chain joins TRBV5-4 and TRBJ1-2; TRBD1 matches 7 bases. V trimming: 1 base; J trimming: 7 bases; junction bases outside the gene matches: 7. Germline V gene data show CDR1 as SGHNT and CDR2 as YYREEE (reference sequence). CDR3 size: 14 residues. The CDR3 nucleotides are TGTGCCAGCAGCTTGTACGAGACAGGGAGTGGCTACACCTTC. It translates to CASSLYETGSGYTF.

The chain couples TRBV5-6 to TRBJ1-6; tentative D call: TRBD1 (5 bases). The CDR3 is 17 amino acids. V lost 3 bases to trimming and J lost 4 bases, with 17 bases between them. Germline lookup yields CDR1 SGHDT and CDR2 YYEEEE. CDR3 region: CASSSRDAGWYNSPLHF. As DNA, the CDR3 is TGTGCCAGCAGCTCCCGGGACGCCGGGTGGTATAATTCACCCCTCCACTTT.

The chain joins TRBV28 to TRBJ2-2, with D tentatively TRBD2 (7 bases). The ends were cut back, 2 bases at V and 10 bases at J, with 17 bases in the middle. Germline-derived CDR1 and CDR2 are MDHEN and SYDVKM. This CDR3 is built from 15 residues. Here the CDR3 DNA reads TGTGCCAGCAGTTTACAGGGGAGGGGGGCAAAGGAGCTGTTTTTT. This encodes CASSLQGRGAKELFF.

The rearrangement links TRBV7-9 to TRBJ2-5; no clear D gene. With 2 bases removed from V and 5 bases from J, the gap between germline ends came to 3 bases. The germline gives CDR1 SEHNR, CDR2 FQNEAQ (reference sequence). This CDR3 has 11 residues. The CDR3 sequence: CASSLTETQYF. CDR3 coding DNA: TGTGCCAGCAGCTTAACGGAGACCCAGTACTTC.

The rearrangement links TRBV14 to TRBJ2-7; the D call may be TRBD1 or TRBD2 (5 bases each). The CDR3 runs to 14 residues. CDR1 is SGHDN and CDR2 is FVKESK in the germline V gene. Trimming removed 3 bases at V and 3 bases at J, with 12 bases between. CDR3 region: CASSHGTPYYEQYF. The CDR3 DNA sequence: TGTGCCAGCAGCCACGGGACGCCCTACTACGAGCAGTACTTC.

The CDR3 DNA follows: TGTGCCAGCCAGTTCGCAGGGGGAAGCGAGCAGTACTTC. It encodes CASQFAGGSEQYF. This chain joins TRBV7-2 and TRBJ2-7; 7 bases map to TRBD1. V was clipped by 8 bases and J by 6 bases; unmatched bases: 10. The CDR3 contains 13 residues. Germline lookup yields CDR1 SGHTA and CDR2 FQGNSA.

The chain carries TRBV7-3 and TRBJ2-1; 9 nucleotides match TRBD1. V trimming: 5 bases; J trimming: 9 bases; junction bases outside the gene matches: 8. Germline CDR1 SGHTA, CDR2 FQGTGA. The CDR3 contains 14 residues. The CDR3 region has the DNA TGTGCCAGCAGCCTGGGACAGGGTCCCGGTGAGCAGTTCTTC. Translation: CASSLGQGPGEQFF.

The rearrangement joins TRBV7-2 to TRBJ1-2; D is unclear. The CDR3 consists of 15 residues. Germline V gives CDR1 SGHTA, CDR2 FQGNSA. V was shortened by 3 bases and J by 4 bases, with 15 bases between the two germline ends. DNA of the CDR3: TGTGCCAGCAGCTTCCTTTCCTTCGGGCTCTATGGCTACACCTTC. Its protein product is CASSFLSFGLYGYTF.

The chain couples TRBV7-2 to TRBJ1-5; D remains ambiguous. Germline CDR1 is SGHTA and CDR2 is FQGNSA. Trimming stripped 5 bases from V and 4 bases from J, with 15 bases between. This CDR3 comprises 15 residues. The CDR3 DNA sequence: TGTGCCAGCAGCCTTATGGATAATTTTAATCAGCCCCAGCATTTT. Amino acid sequence: CASSLMDNFNQPQHF.

The J gene is TRBJ1-2, the V gene TRBV11-2, with D perhaps matching TRBD1 (6 bases). V was cut by 0 bases and J by 7 bases, with 6 bases left in between. The CDR3 is 12 amino acids. The germline CDR1 and CDR2 sequences are SGHAT and FQNNGV. The DNA of the CDR3 is TGTGCCAGCAGCTTAGAAGGGGGTGGCTACACCTTC. Translated, it gives CASSLEGGGYTF.

The chain links TRBV4-3 to TRBJ2-3; D call uncertain. Germline assignment: CDR1 LGHNA and CDR2 YSLEER. V was shortened by 4 bases and J by 6 bases, with 11 bases between the two germline ends. This CDR3 is built from 13 residues. CDR3 sequence reads: CASSPHSGDTQYF. The DNA for the CDR3 is TGCGCCAGCAGCCCCCACTCTGGGGATACGCAGTATTTT.

The chain couples TRBV30 to TRBJ2-7, with D perhaps TRBD1 or TRBD2 (5 bases each). The CDR3 is 13 residues long. CDR1 and CDR2 from the germline V gene are GTSNPN and SVGIG (reference sequence). Trimming shortened V by 2 bases and J by 3 bases, and 11 bases separated the two germline ends. CDR3 region: CAWSRGVGYEQYF. CDR3 DNA sequence: TGTGCCTGGAGTCGAGGGGTTGGCTACGAGCAGTACTTC. Together with reference TRBV30 and TRBJ2-7, the CDR3 gives the full variable domain: SQTIHQWPATLVQPVGSPLSLECTVEGTSNPNLYWYRQAAGRGLQLLFYSVGIGQISSEVPQNLSASRPQDRQFILSSKKLLLSDSGFYLCAWSRGVGYEQYFGPGTRLTVT.